The sample holds many counts of the clone carrying this T cell receptor (beta chain). What it binds is not known. Read coverage stops 3 residues before the CDR3 terminus; the germline J gene supplies the remainder. This sample is drawn from a study of T cell clonality in common variable immunodeficiency. General study points: Compared with controls, CVID subjects had fewer shared TCRbeta clones.

Generated by immunoSEQ multiplex PCR, the TCRdb table keeps only in-frame clones and is missing some. In total the sample includes 30,000 to 40,000 clones, none of them seen once. J lost 1 base, V lost 6 bases, and 4 bases had no gene match. Germline V gene lookup returns CDR1 SNHLY and CDR2 FYNNEI. The CDR3 is made up of 14 amino acids. The clonotype originates from a person aged 18-70 years in good health. J is TRBJ2-7 and V is TRBV2; 9 positions match TRBD1. What was sequenced was peripheral blood mononuclear cells. The CDR3 DNA, read in part, is TGTGCCAGCAGCGGGACAGGGCGTTCCTACGAG. It codes for CASSGTGRSYE. The CDR3, in full, reads CASSGTGRSYEQYF.